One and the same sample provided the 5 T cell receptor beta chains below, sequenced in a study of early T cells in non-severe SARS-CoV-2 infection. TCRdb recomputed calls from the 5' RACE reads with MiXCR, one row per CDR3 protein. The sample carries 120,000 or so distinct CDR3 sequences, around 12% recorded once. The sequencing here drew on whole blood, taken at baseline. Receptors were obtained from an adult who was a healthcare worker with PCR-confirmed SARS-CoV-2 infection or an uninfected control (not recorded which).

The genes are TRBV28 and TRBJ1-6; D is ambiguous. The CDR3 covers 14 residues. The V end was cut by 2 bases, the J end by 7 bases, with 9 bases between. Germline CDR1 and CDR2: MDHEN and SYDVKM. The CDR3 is CASSLDTLNSPLHF. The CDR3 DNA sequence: TGTGCCAGCAGTTTAGATACACTAAATTCACCCCTCCACTTT.

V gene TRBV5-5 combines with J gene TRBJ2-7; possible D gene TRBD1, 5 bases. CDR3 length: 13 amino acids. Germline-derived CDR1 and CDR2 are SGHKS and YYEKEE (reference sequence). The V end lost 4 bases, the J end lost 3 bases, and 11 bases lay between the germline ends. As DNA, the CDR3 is TGTGCCAGCAGCCATGGACAAGACTACGAGCAGTACTTC. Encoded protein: CASSHGQDYEQYF.

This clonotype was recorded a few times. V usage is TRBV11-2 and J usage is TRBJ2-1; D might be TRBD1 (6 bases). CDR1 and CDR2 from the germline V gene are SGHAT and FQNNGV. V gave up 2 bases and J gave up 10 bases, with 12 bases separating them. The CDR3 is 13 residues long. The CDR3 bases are TGTGCCAGCAGCTTACCGGACAGTCCCGAGCAGTTCTTC. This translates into CASSLPDSPEQFF. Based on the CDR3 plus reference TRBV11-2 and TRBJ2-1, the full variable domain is EAGVAQSPRYKIIEKRQSVAFWCNPISGHATLYWYQQILGQGPKLLIQFQNNGVVDDSQLPKDRFSAERLKGVDSTLKIQPAKLEDSAVYLCASSLPDSPEQFFGPGTRLTVL.

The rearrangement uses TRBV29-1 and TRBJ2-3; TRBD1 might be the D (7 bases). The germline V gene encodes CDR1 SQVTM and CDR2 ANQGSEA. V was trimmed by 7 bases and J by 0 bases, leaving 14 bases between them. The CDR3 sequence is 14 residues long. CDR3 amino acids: CSARGEPSTDTQYF. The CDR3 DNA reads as TGCAGCGCCAGGGGGGAGCCTAGCACAGATACGCAGTATTTT.

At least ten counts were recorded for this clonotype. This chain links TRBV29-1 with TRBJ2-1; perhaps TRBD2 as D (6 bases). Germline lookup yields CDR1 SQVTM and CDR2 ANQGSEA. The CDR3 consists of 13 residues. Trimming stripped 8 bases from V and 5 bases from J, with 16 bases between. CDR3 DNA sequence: TGCAGCTTACGGAAGCGGGCGAACAATGAGCAGTTCTTC. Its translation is CSLRKRANNEQFF.